The entry below gives a single T cell receptor (beta chain) sequence along with its context. What this receptor recognizes is not known. No base quality information exists; no much larger clone differs at one position. The cohort consisted of 600 to 700 healthy bone marrow donors. All cohort members were sampled while nominally healthy, although unrecorded immune exposures were likely present. The donor was CMV seropositive and belonged to the group of 250 to 350 seropositive cohort members. Every donor gave a peripheral blood sample, and the peripheral blood mononuclear cells from that sample were used for TCR beta sequencing. The Qiagen DNeasy Blood Extraction Kit was used to extract genomic DNA from the blood cell samples. Library preparation employed the immunoSEQ multiplex PCR assay. For the multiplex PCR, a mixture combining 60 forward primers for TCR Vbeta segments and 13 reverse primers for TCR Jbeta segments was used. The CDR3 region of rearranged TCR beta genes was amplified from genomic DNA with a multiplex PCR assay. The amplified TCR beta libraries were sequenced on the Illumina HiSeq System as 87-base-pair reads. In the authors' own workflow: In a later analysis, 70 million to 95 million unique TCR beta chains were counted across the 650 to 700 repertoires, and approximately 11 million of these chains were shared by at least two donors. To remove PCR and sequencing errors, raw reads were error-corrected and collapsed into unique sequences using a nearest-neighbor algorithm that merged closely related sequences. Alignment of CDR3 sequences to IMGT reference sequences was used to assign V, D and J gene segments. Each retained sequence needed at least a six-nucleotide match to both a V gene segment and a J gene segment. A rearrangement counted as productive if the CDR3 had no stop codons and remained in frame with V and J, and every other rearrangement counted as non-productive. Following IMGT convention, CDR3 was defined as the stretch from the second conserved V-encoded cysteine to the conserved J-encoded phenylalanine. In an earlier analysis of approximately 500 of the donors, sequences lacking an unambiguous match to a single V gene segment were excluded. In an earlier analysis of some 590 of the donors, a V segment was called functional when productive rearrangements were above 56.7%, and segregating when the standard deviation between donors exceeded 5%. A statistical classification framework was developed to diagnose cytomegalovirus status using the catalog of TCR beta chain sequences. In a later analysis, V and J genes were assigned by comparing TCR nucleotide sequences against IMGT/GENE-DB human TR gene sequences. In a later analysis, CDR3 sequences and most-parsimonious VDJ recombination scenarios were assigned using the TCRdist pipeline. A later analysis defined each TCR beta chain by its CDR3 amino acid sequence plus V-gene family, and excluded reads lacking a unique V-gene family. To address suspected cross-contamination and a sequencing artifact, a later analysis removed 592 highly shared, low-generation-probability nucleotide sequences. For each public chain, a later analysis derived a clonal expansion index from normalized ranks of inferred template counts within each repertoire. In a later analysis, generation probabilities were computed using a VDJ recombination model fitted to out-of-frame rearrangements, and the results were checked against IGoR. A later analysis scored TCR-TCR, TCR-HLA and TCR-CMV co-occurrence with hypergeometric tests, applying a repertoire-size bias correction to TCR pairs. To estimate false discovery rates, a later analysis permuted the HLA or CMV assignments 20 times. A later analysis grouped co-occurring TCRs with DBSCAN, adding TCRdist sequence similarity when clustering within HLA-allele-positive subsets. For co-occurrence clustering, repertoires with fewer than 30,000 or more than 120,000 public chains were excluded, along with roughly five repertoires with anomalous nucleotide sharing. The immuneACCESS repertoire file appears here via TCRdb, limited to in-frame rearrangements. These files lack a portion of the clones; in checked studies, under half of the deficit traces to unresolved V genes, and the cause of the others is not known. From that table come the V and J calls and clone size; the DNA was used to work out D and trimming. This sample gives 150,000 to 200,000 clones in total; 80% of them show up just once. Of the sample, over 8% is held by the ten largest clones.

The source of the sample is a study of cytomegalovirus exposure and HLA in healthy donors listed by TCRdb under 2017. About the study as a whole: In an earlier analysis of about 560 of the donors, 276 Gb of sequence data and 117 million unique TCR beta sequences from roughly 180 million T cells were reported. The number of donors typed differed by locus, with roughly 620-630 for A, B, C, DRB1 and DQB1, around 560 for DQA1, 600 to 610 for DPA1, and some 470 for DPB1. The T cell repertoires of 550 to 850 subjects were profiled by immunosequencing and related to cytomegalovirus serostatus. Class I and class II HLA loci were covered by the typing at four-digit resolution. About 310 gigabases of sequencing data and tens of millions of unique TCR sequences were included in an early release covering 550 to 800 HLA-typed donors. The genetic ancestry cluster associated with self-reported Caucasian donors included roughly four fifths of the 350 to 500 genotyped donors. The study was designed to test whether signatures of past pathogen exposure could be identified by cataloging public T cell receptors. An earlier analysis of 587 of the donors applied high-throughput TCR beta sequencing to assess whether each TCR beta V gene segment acted as functional or pseudogenic. Genome-wide SNP genotypes for about 65% of the roughly 670 donors were used in a later genetic analysis, which treated that subset as a discovery cohort. High-throughput TCR immunosequencing, statistical association of individual TCRs with disease status, and machine learning were combined to predict cytomegalovirus infection status. Along with the roughly 670-subject first cohort, a separate validation cohort of 120 different subjects was used. Every discovery cohort repertoire had been produced on one sequencing platform. A later analysis re-examined previously published TCR beta repertoires from more than 650 donors and added high-resolution HLA genotyping to investigate patterns of TCR occurrence. Among approximately 370 genotyped donors of the cohort, an average of approximately 240,000 unique TCR beta nucleotide sequences was sequenced per donor, of which 15% to 20% were non-productive. Donor age, sex, ethnicity and CMV serostatus were compiled alongside the repertoire data. The later analysis used no new phenotypic data to find candidate immune exposures, relying instead on TCR beta sequences and their occurrence across donors. Four or five DR-DQ haplotypes were handled as single units for association and clustering, since linkage in the cohort was strong. What the work shows at the level of the full study, not this receptor alone: According to a later genetic analysis, donors in an Asian-associated ancestry cluster had fewer N-insertions in productive TCRs than the approximately 670-donor mean. Because some donors lacked HLA typing at each locus, the association tests relied only on the typed subset. A few of the identified cytomegalovirus-associated TCR beta chains were confirmed in vitro to be specific for cytomegalovirus antigens. Only TCR beta chains were sequenced in this cohort, and the absence of alpha or paired-chain data limited detectable features. Some IMGT-functional V segments, including TRBV6-2 and TRBV6-3, could not be distinguished by the 87-base-pair reads and were therefore excluded. Several of the top co-occurrence clusters appeared to be linked to parvovirus B19, influenza, CMV and Epstein-Barr virus, according to a later analysis. Specific HLA alleles were associated with 15,000 to 20,000 TCR beta sequences at a false discovery rate of 0.05 in a later analysis. Broadly in line with IMGT annotations, most TCR beta V segments showed up in productive rearrangements about 87% or about 30% of the time in an earlier analysis of around 600 of the donors. Strong co-occurrence of HLA alleles, especially DR and DQ, made assigning TCR associations to individual alleles difficult. The classifier was reported to diagnose cytomegalovirus status with high specificity and sensitivity in both the original and validation cohorts. Linkage disequilibrium might explain the correlated functional status among segregating V segments, but an unknown experimental factor could not be excluded. Most TCR sequences were seen in very few donors, while some public TCRs were found in many individuals. V-gene and J-gene trimming of TCR beta chains was associated with a missense DCLRE1C variant in a later genetic analysis, and the association was replicated in an independent cohort. Presence/absence analyses assumed roughly uniform sequencing depth across donors, an assumption that may not hold. The study listed approximately 150 TCR beta chains as associated with cytomegalovirus. The sequencing pipeline was judged likely to have produced a cluster of highly shared sequence variants as a technical artifact. In a later analysis, the rate of TCR association differed among HLA loci, with DRB1 alleles having the most associated TCRs and HLA-C alleles having the fewest. A later analysis found that HLA-associated TCR beta chains were more clonally expanded and had lower generation probabilities than equally common non-associated chains. A further reported finding was that TCR beta sequences accurately predicted the HLA-A and HLA-B alleles for most subjects in the first cohort. The earlier analysis of fewer than 750 of the donors excluded over 15 rarely observed V segments, including chromosome 9 orphons, because counts were too low. CMV serostatus was the only immune exposure information available for the cohort. The authors suggested that the approach could potentially be extended to other disease states and immunological phenotypes. In a later analysis, most CMV-associated TCR beta chains were found to appear HLA-restricted, with HLA associations seemingly driven largely by CMV exposure.

From a lookup of the germline V gene, CDR1 and CDR2 are MDHEN and SYDVKM. The germline ends are 13 bases apart after V is trimmed by 8 bases and J by 5 bases. Inclusive of the bounding cysteine and phenylalanine, the CDR3 is 13 residues long. Only the CDR3 DNA stays, 39 bases, in frame from base 1. The sequencing input was PBMCs. The V and J segments used are TRBV28 and TRBJ1-5, with TRBD1 as a weak D call on 5 bases. This clonotype was sampled from a young man in good health and CMV-seropositive. The nucleotides are TGTGCCAGCTGGGGGTGGAGGGATCAGCCCCAGCATTTT. It is translated as CASWGWRDQPQHF.